This T cell receptor (beta chain) was sequenced for a study of regulatory T cells in long-lasting Graves disease (dated by TCRdb to about 2021). Describing the broader study: In the newly diagnosed Graves' disease group, patients had been taking antithyroid drugs for less than 3 months. The study took place in China and was registered as a clinical trial. A total of 33 samples underwent TCR sequencing, from around 13 patients with persistent Graves' disease and 20 or so patients with newly diagnosed Graves' disease. Patients with persistent Graves' disease were compared with patients with newly diagnosed Graves' disease using TCR sequencing and RNA sequencing of peripheral blood. The paper's findings and limits, for the study overall: Lower TCR Shannon entropy and fewer highly expanded clones were observed in persistent Graves' disease patients than in newly diagnosed patients, which suggested clonal expansion. The small sample size was acknowledged by the authors as a limitation that may reduce accuracy. Sequencing and analysis were restricted to the TCR beta chain. Because the primary lesion, thyroid tissue, could not be accessed, the study looked at peripheral blood alone. Patients with persistent disease shared more public clonotypes (approximately 2,500) than newly diagnosed patients did (around 980).

Receptor libraries were prepared by multiplex PCR. TCRdb names Illumina HiSeq 4000 as the instrument used. To build TCR beta libraries, CDR3 regions were amplified by Arm-PCR using iRepertoire HTBI primers. Before sequencing, the PCR products went through gel purification. Under the source paper's analysis protocol: Gene usage analysis of CDR3 amino acid clonotypes relied on the roughly 60 TRBV and 12 to 15 TRBJ segments identified across samples. Filtered high-quality paired reads were merged into contigs using COPE and FqMerger. Contigs were aligned with BLAST to IMGT TRBV, TRBD and TRBJ reference genes, and CDR3 was defined per IMGT. Clonotypes above 0.1% frequency were classified as highly expanded clones. Shannon entropy served as the measure of repertoire diversity, while the Gini coefficient captured V-J evenness. A clonotype was considered public if more than one individual shared it. In-frame beta chains were kept once TCRdb had trimmed the public reads at Q25 with fastp and called clones with MiXCR. CDR3 protein sequences are deduplicated, and each keeps its most common genes and DNA. Clone size and V and J calls follow TCRdb, not the original study. A total of roughly 410,000 distinct CDR3 sequences appear in this sample, about 15% of them only once. The ten largest clones take up over 7% of the sample.

The sample's time point, from its label and the paper: newly diagnosed GD, antithyroid drugs for less than 3 months. RNA was extracted from PBMCs in TRIzol for both TCR sequencing and RNA sequencing. The diagnosis of Graves' disease was made according to American Thyroid Association guidelines. Patients for the study were recruited at an endocrinology department in Xi'an, China. Each patient gave about 8.1 milliliters of peripheral blood, collected in an EDTA anticoagulant tube. Ficoll Paque Plus density gradient separation was used to isolate PBMCs, and no further T cell sorting was performed. An Agilent 2100 Bioanalyzer and agarose gel were used to check RNA quality, while a NanoDrop 2000 measured RNA concentration. This clonotype was detected a few times. What this receptor recognizes is not known. No base quality values were provided; no much bigger clone lies one nucleotide off. This same sample was also part of a study on T cells in Graves' hyperthyroidism and ophthalmopathy. Drawing on the second study: Graves' hyperthyroidism was defined as stable when no progression to ophthalmopathy occurred over 18 months of follow-up. Hyperthyroidism patients were newly diagnosed, had a disease duration of under 2 months, and were aged 18 to 65 years. Any patient with an uncontrolled infection, another autoimmune disease, pregnancy or lactation was excluded. Diagnoses were established on the basis of clinical symptoms, serum thyroxine and TRAb, thyroid ultrasound, and orbital computed tomography. The TCR CDR3 was subjected to a first round of RT-PCR using the HTBI primer set and the Qiagen OneStep RT-PCR kit. Most expanded thyroid clonotypes (frequency above 0.001) were also detected in blood, suggesting blood repertoires may reflect thyroid immune responses. Ophthalmopathy was separated from stable hyperthyroidism by a 13 V-J signature model, with about 88% sensitivity and approximately 81% specificity obtained in cross-validation and 80%/75% obtained in testing. During validation, the model predicted progression to ophthalmopathy a median of around six months ahead of onset, with 70.59% sensitivity and about 75% specificity. TCR V-J signatures able to tell the groups apart were searched for in a discovery cohort of 90 to 100 patients, of whom more than 40 had Graves' ophthalmopathy and around 56 had stable Graves' hyperthyroidism. Prospective prediction of ophthalmopathy was tested in an independent validation cohort of some 19 hyperthyroidism patients and 17 patients who later progressed to ophthalmopathy. The 100 or so discovery patients were divided at random into training and test sets in a 7:3 ratio. The study also compared thyroid tissue and blood T-cell repertoires from about six Graves' hyperthyroidism patients. Following sampling, methimazole starting at 30 mg daily was given to hyperthyroidism patients, and high-dose intravenous methylprednisolone was given to ophthalmopathy patients. The libraries were constructed in a second round of multiplex PCR and then size-selected and purified. Libraries were sequenced paired-end with 100 bp reads on an Illumina HiSeq2000. SOAPnuke was used to process the raw data, throwing out any read that contained adapters or uncalled bases, had a mean Phred below 15, or lacked an exact constant-primer or identifier match. COPE v1.2.5 was used to merge high-quality paired reads, and clonotypes were defined as unique nucleotide sequences. MiTCR v1.1 was used to align clonotypes to the IMGT TRBV, TRBD and TRBJ reference segments. Only V-J combinations with frequency above 0.0001, covering roughly 99% of repertoires, were analysed. A TCS score was defined as the ratio between F50 (clonal expansion) and ExV (chaos), using BLOSUM62-based TCRdist between CDR3 peptides within each V-J. Welch's t-statistics and random forest reduced 450 to 600 V-J features to 13, which were used in a naive Bayes classifier (R e1071). Sample size was not statistically predetermined, and blinding of investigators to group allocation was not performed. TCR Vbeta CDR3 sequencing of 135 peripheral blood samples (about 45 ophthalmopathy, 75 hyperthyroidism and some 17 progressor patients) is reported in the paper.

This receptor was taken from a middle-aged woman with Graves disease. Donor details come from another sample of the same person, matched by shared clones. The source was peripheral blood mononuclear cells (PBMCs), collected at new diagnosis, from a patient treated with antithyroid drugs.

The nucleotide sequence is given as TGTGCCGAAGGGGCCCGGAGGAGCCCTGGGGCCAACGTCCTGACTTTC. This sequence encodes CAEGARRSPGANVLTF. The chain was built from TRBV30 and TRBJ2-6; the D gene assignment is perhaps TRBD1 or TRBD2, with each matching 5 bases. The germline V gene (reference sequence) gives CDR1 as GTSNPN and CDR2 as SVGIG. The trim is 8 bases for V and 2 bases for J, with a gap of 19 bases between the germline ends. Including the terminal cysteine and phenylalanine, the CDR3 comprises 16 residues. The kept DNA is CDR3 alone, 48 bases in frame from the first base.